These T cell receptor beta chains were read from a single sample in a study of T cells after posttransplantation cyclophosphamide. Sequencing was performed with immunoSEQ multiplex PCR; in TCRdb, only in-frame clones are kept and a portion is missing. Of tens of thousands of clones listed, more than 70% are singletons. This sample comprised CD4+ T cells sorted from blood, obtained roughly 1,900 days after a stem cell transplant with posttransplant cyclophosphamide. Receptors were obtained from a female patient in her thirties or forties who received an allogeneic stem cell transplant from a related donor, was CMV-positive, and had no GVHD. A share of the T cells may be of graft donor origin. CDR3s leave out the opening cysteine and the closing phenylalanine or tryptophan.

v_call cdr3_aa
TRBV9 ASSVVASGGAETQY
TRBV11-2 ASRGPRDSIKNTEAF
TRBV18 ASSPPGGTLSTDTQY
TRBV18 ASSPTGYNEAF
TRBV6-1 ASETVSNQPQH
TRBV5-1 ASSGHRGLTGELF
TRBV5-4 ASSFRDYQETQY
TRBV10-3 AIKQGALIGNEQF
TRBV5-4 ASSLGGLAGTYEQY
TRBV5-1 ASSLAGLQFSGNTIY
TRBV5-1 ASSLLTGNTEAF
TRBV5-1 ASSLVPLAGGGNEQF
TRBV7-3 ASSLIRGGARDEQF
TRBV7-3 ASSQDRGSSYNEQF
TRBV5-1 ASSISGGGTDTQY
TRBV5-1 ASSRGGTGSITTNEKLF
TRBV11-3 ASSFQGASTGELF
TRBV23-1 ASSQLGQAYNEQF
TRBV19 ASSIVGSRNEKLF
TRBV19 ASNEEPAYGYT
TRBV10-1 ASSGLTTSGEQY
TRBV7-6 ASSLVRGGSSGANVLT
TRBV11-3 ASSLDPGQGYEQY
TRBV25-1 ASSESTVLNSPLH
TRBV6-1 ASSEIGQGSEKLF
TRBV10-3 AIMEYGSGNTIY
TRBV6-5 ASRRGSGNTIY
TRBV29-1 SVRQGLRTEAF
TRBV6-4 ASSDGGRSAYEQY
TRBV2 ASSEGGRGEKLF
TRBV7-9 ASSSGQGSYNEQF
TRBV5-6 ASSLRGGYTDTQY